This TCR beta chain stems from a study of shared clonotypes between healthy human individuals. In germline, CDR1 is SQVTM, CDR2 ANQGSEA. The CDR3 is made up of 17 amino acids. V lost 3 bases to trimming and J lost 0 bases; unmatched junction nucleotides: 12. This table comes from immunoSEQ multiplex PCR, and its TCRdb copy is limited to in-frame clones, with some not included. This sample has nearly 600,000 clones, with nearly 97% found just once. Positive CCR7 selection of CD45RO-negative cells yielded the naive CD8 cells, and terminally differentiated effector memory CD45RA+ cells were excluded. The receptor's source is a woman in her twenties or thirties in good health. The sample consisted of naive CD8+ T cells sorted from blood. This chain connects TRBV29-1 to TRBJ2-3, with 7 bases that match TRBD1. CDR3 sequence reads: CSVDAWGQPSSTDTQYF. For the CDR3, the DNA is TGCAGCGTTGATGCATGGGGACAGCCTTCTAGCACAGATACGCAGTATTTT.